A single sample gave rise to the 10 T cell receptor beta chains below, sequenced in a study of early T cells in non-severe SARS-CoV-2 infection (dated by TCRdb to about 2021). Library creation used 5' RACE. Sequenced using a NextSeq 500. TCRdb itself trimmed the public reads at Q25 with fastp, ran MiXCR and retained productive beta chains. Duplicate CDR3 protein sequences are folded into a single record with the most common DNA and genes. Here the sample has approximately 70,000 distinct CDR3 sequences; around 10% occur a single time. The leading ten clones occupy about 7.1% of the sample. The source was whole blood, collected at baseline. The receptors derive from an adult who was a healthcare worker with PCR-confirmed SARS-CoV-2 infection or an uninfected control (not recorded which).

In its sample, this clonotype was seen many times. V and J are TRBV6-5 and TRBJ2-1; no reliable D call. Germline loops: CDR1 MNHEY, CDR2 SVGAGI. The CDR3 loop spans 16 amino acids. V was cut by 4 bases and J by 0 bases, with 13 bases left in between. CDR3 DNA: TGTGCCAGCAGTTTCTTGCCAGGTAGCTCCTACAATGAGCAGTTCTTC. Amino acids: CASSFLPGSSYNEQFF.

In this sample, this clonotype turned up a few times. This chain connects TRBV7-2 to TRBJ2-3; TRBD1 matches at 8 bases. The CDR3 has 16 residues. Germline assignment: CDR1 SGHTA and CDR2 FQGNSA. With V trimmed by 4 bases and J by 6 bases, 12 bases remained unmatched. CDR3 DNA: TGTGCCAGCAGCTCCCAGGGGGCGCAGAGTCAGGATACGCAGTATTTT. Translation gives CASSSQGAQSQDTQYF.

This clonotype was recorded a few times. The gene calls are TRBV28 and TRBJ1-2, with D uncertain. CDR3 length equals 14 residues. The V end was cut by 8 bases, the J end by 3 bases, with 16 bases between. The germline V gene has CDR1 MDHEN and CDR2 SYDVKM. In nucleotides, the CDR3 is TGTGCCAGCTCAAGGAGCGCGAAGGACTATGGCTACACCTTC. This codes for CASSRSAKDYGYTF.

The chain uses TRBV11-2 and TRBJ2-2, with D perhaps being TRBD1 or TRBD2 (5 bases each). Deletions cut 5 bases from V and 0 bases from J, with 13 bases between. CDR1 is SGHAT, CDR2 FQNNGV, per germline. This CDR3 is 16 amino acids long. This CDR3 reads CASSPPGTANTGELFF. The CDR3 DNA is TGTGCCAGCAGCCCGCCCGGGACGGCGAACACCGGGGAGCTGTTTTTT.

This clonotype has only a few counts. For the CDR3, the DNA is TGCGCCAGCAGCCCCCGACAGGGAGTTGGGTATGGCTACACCTTC. It specifies CASSPRQGVGYGYTF. The chain recombines TRBV4-1 with TRBJ1-2; 7 positions match TRBD1. This CDR3 has 15 amino acids. V shed 4 bases and J 5 bases; nucleotides not matched to a gene: 10. Germline assignment: CDR1 MGHRA and CDR2 YSYEKL.

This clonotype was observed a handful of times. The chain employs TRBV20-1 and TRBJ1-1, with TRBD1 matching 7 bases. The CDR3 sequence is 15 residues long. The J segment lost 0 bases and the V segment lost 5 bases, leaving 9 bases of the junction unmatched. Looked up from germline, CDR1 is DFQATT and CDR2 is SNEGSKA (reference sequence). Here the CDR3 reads CSAPRQGGMNTEAFF. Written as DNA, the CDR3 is TGCAGTGCTCCTAGACAGGGAGGAATGAACACTGAAGCTTTCTTT.

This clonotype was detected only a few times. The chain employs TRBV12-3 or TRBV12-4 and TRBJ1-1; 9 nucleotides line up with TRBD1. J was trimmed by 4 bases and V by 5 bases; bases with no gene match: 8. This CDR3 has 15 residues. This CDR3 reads CASSGQGSVGTEAFF. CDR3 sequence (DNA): TGTGCCAGCAGTGGACAGGGGTCTGTGGGCACTGAAGCTTTCTTT.

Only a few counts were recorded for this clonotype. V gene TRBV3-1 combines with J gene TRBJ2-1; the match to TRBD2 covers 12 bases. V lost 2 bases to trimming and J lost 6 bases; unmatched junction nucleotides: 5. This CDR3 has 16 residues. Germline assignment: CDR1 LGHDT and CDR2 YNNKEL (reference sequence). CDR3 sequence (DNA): TGTGCCAGCAGCCAACTAGCGGGGGGGCCGGGCAATGAGCAGTTCTTC. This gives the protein CASSQLAGGPGNEQFF.

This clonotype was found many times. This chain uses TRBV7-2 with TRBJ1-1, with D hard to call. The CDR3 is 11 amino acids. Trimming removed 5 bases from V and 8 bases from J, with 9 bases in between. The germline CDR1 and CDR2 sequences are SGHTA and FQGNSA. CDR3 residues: CASSPLLEAFF. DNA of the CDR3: TGTGCCAGCAGCCCTCTCCTCGAAGCTTTCTTT.

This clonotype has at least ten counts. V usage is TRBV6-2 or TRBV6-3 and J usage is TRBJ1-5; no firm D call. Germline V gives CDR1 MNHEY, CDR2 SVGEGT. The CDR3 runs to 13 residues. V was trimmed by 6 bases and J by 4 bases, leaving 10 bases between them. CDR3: CASSPDGNQPQHF. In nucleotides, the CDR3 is TGTGCCAGCAGCCCTGACGGTAATCAGCCCCAGCATTTT.